This TCR beta chain was sequenced in a study of shared clonotypes between healthy human individuals. CDR3 size: 13 residues. V was pared by 0 bases and J by 11 bases, with 13 bases between. Germline V gene lookup returns CDR1 LNHNV and CDR2 YYDKDF (reference sequence). Method: immunoSEQ multiplex PCR; TCRdb's copy keeps in-frame clones and lacks some. The sample shows millions of clones, 85% to 95% of them seen only once. The sample consisted of naive CD4+ T cells sorted from blood. Subset reported: CD45RA+ positively selected. The chain employs TRBV15 and TRBJ1-1; D gene ambiguous. This receptor was obtained from a man aged 18 to 29 in good health. CDR3 region: CATSRDVAGMAFF. CDR3 nucleotide sequence: TGTGCCACCAGCAGAGATGTAGCGGGTATGGCTTTCTTT.